This TCR beta chain was retrieved from a study of OX40 agonist ivuxolimab in advanced cancers. Findings and caveats of the study: At 0.1-3.0 mg/kg, partial responders had clonal expansion among the lowest observed.

Of note for this clone: No antigen is known for it.

Data came from immunoSEQ multiplex PCR; TCRdb stores just in-frame clones and leaves some out. The sample has tens of thousands of clones; about nine tenths are singletons. This specimen was CD4+ or CD8+ T cells sorted from blood, taken in a trial of the OX40 agonist ivuxolimab. The sequence was obtained from an adult with an advanced solid tumor such as melanoma, head and neck, liver or kidney cancer.

The CDR3 reads CASSDEGSMNTEAFF. The CDR3 DNA follows: TGTGCCAGCAGTGACGAGGGGTCCATGAACACTGAAGCTTTCTTT. The chain has TRBV6-1 and TRBJ1-1; TRBD1 is a possible D gene (5 bases). The germline gives CDR1 MNHNS, CDR2 SASEGT. V gave up 3 bases and J gave up 0 bases, with 11 bases separating them. This CDR3 spans 15 amino acids.